This TCR beta chain was documented in a study of T cells in Graves' hyperthyroidism and ophthalmopathy. The table lists this clonotype with many counts. CDR3 size: 16 residues. The germline CDR1 and CDR2 sequences are SGHKS and YYEKEE (reference sequence). J was trimmed by 6 bases and V by 3 bases; bases with no gene match: 11. Amplification of TCR beta CDR3 regions used RNA as the template. HTBI primers were employed in a first-round RT-PCR of the TCR CDR3. TCRdb analysed the multiplex PCR reads with MiXCR anew, one entry per CDR3 protein. The sample records 250,000 to 300,000 distinct CDR3 sequences, approximately 15% being singletons.

The sequenced sample was blood. The rearrangement links TRBV5-5 to TRBJ2-1; 8 bases fit TRBD2. This TCR was recovered from an older woman with Graves' ophthalmopathy. The CDR3 loop is CASSSVSRGGINEQFF. DNA for the CDR3: TGTGCCAGCAGCTCCGTGAGTCGGGGGGGGATCAATGAGCAGTTCTTC.